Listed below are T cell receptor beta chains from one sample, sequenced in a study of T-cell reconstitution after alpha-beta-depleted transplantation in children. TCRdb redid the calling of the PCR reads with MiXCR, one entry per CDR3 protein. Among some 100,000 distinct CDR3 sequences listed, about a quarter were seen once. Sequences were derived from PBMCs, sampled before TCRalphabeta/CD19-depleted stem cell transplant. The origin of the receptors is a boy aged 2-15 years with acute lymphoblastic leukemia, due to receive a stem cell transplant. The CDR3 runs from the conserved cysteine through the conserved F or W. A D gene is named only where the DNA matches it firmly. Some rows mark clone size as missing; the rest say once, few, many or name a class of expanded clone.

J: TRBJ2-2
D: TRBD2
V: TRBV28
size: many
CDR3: CASSLAEGHTGELFF
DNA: TGTGCCAGCAGTCTAGCGGAGGGGCACACCGGGGAGCTGTTTTTT

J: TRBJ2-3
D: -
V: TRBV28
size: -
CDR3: CASSFLGRGADTQYF
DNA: TGTGCCAGCAGTTTTTTGGGCAGGGGAGCAGATACGCAGTATTTT

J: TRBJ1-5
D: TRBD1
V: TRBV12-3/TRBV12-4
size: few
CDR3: CASSFSSGGDQPQHF
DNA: TGTGCCAGCAGTTTTTCTTCAGGGGGTGATCAGCCCCAGCATTTT

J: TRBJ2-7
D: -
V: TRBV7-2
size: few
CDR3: CASSLDKGSYEQYF
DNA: TGTGCCAGCAGCTTAGATAAGGGGTCCTACGAGCAGTACTTC

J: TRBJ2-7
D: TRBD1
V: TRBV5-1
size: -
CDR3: CASSLTGTGKTGQYF
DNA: TGCGCCAGCAGCTTAACTGGGACAGGGAAAACGGGGCAGTACTTC

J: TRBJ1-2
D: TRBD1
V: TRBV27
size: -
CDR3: CASTSDRASGYTF
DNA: TGTGCCAGCACCTCGGACAGGGCTAGCGGCTACACCTTC

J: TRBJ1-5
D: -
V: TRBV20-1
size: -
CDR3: CSARNTGSSNQPQHF
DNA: TGCAGTGCTAGAAACACAGGGTCGAGCAATCAGCCCCAGCATTTT

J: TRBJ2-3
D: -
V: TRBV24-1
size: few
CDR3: CATSDPPGGQGVDTQYF
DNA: TGTGCCACCAGTGACCCGCCAGGCGGGCAAGGAGTAGATACGCAGTATTTT

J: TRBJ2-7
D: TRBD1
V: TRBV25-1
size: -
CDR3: CASSAPGGTGENEQYF
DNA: TGTGCCAGCAGTGCTCCGGGGGGGACAGGGGAGAATGAGCAGTACTTC

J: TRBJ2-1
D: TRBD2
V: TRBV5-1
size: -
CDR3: CASSLRSSGSDEQFF
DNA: TGCGCCAGCAGCTTGAGGTCTAGCGGATCGGATGAGCAGTTCTTC

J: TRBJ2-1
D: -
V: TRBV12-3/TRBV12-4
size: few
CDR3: CASSARDSSGSNEQFF
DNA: TGTGCCAGCAGTGCAAGGGACTCCTCGGGGAGCAATGAGCAGTTCTTC

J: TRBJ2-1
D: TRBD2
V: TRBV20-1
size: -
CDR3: CSASGLAVNTPFF
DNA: TGCAGTGCTTCTGGACTAGCGGTAAATACTCCGTTCTTC

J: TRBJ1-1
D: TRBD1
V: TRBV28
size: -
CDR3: CAARDRGLTEAFF
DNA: TGTGCCGCGCGGGACAGGGGGCTCACTGAAGCTTTCTTT

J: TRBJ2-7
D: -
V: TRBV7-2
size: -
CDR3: CASSLSPPNEQYF
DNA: TGTGCCAGCAGCTTAAGTCCGCCCAACGAGCAGTACTTC

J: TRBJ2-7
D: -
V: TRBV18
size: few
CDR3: CASSPTGEGYEQYF
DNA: TGTGCCAGCTCACCCACAGGGGAGGGCTACGAGCAGTACTTC

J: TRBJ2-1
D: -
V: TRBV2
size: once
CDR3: CASSSRPVGLNEQFF
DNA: TGTGCCAGCAGCTCGCGACCCGTCGGCCTCAATGAGCAGTTCTTC

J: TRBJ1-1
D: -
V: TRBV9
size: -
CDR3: CASSASGHMNTEAFF
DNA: TGTGCCAGCAGCGCCTCGGGGCACATGAACACTGAAGCTTTCTTT

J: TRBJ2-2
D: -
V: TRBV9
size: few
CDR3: CASSGLLTGELFF
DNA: TGTGCCAGCAGCGGCCTCCTCACCGGGGAGCTGTTTTTT

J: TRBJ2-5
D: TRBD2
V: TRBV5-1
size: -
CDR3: CASSLADGRAAETQHF
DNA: TGCGCCAGCAGCTTGGCCGACGGGAGGGCGGCTGAGACCCAGCACTTC

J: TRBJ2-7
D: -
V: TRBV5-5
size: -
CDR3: CASSYDLSGGGYEQYF
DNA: TGTGCCAGCAGCTACGATCTTAGCGGAGGGGGGTACGAGCAGTACTTC

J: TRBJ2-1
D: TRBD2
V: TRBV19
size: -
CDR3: CASRKTSTDNEQFF
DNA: TGTGCCAGTAGGAAGACTAGCACTGACAATGAGCAGTTCTTC

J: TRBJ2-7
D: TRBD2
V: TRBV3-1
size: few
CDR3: CASSQGLAWGEQYF
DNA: TGTGCCAGCAGCCAAGGACTAGCCTGGGGGGAGCAGTACTTC

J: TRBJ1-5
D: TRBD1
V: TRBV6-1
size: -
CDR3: CASRGDRGLSNQPQHF
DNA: TGTGCCAGCAGGGGGGACAGGGGGCTTAGCAATCAGCCCCAGCATTTT

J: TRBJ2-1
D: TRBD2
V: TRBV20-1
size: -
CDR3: CSATLNSGTSGYNEQFF
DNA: TGCAGTGCAACTTTAAATTCCGGGACTAGCGGCTACAATGAGCAGTTCTTC

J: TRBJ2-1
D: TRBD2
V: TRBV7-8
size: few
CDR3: CASSLVGGINEQFF
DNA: TGTGCCAGCAGCTTAGTCGGGGGGATCAATGAGCAGTTCTTC

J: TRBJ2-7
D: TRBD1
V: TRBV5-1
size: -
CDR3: CASFPGTGVAEQYF
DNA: TGCGCCAGCTTCCCCGGGACAGGGGTCGCCGAGCAGTACTTC

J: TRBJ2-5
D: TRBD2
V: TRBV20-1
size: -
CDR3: CSARTGRGQETQYF
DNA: TGCAGTGCTAGAACGGGGAGGGGCCAAGAGACCCAGTACTTC

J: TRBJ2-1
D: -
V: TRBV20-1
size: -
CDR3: CSARETWNSGGTYNEQFF
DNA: TGCAGTGCTAGAGAGACCTGGAATAGCGGAGGGACCTACAATGAGCAGTTCTTC

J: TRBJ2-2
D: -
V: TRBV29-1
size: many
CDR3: CSVEWDTSGPGELFF
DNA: TGCAGCGTTGAATGGGATACCAGCGGACCCGGGGAGCTGTTTTTT

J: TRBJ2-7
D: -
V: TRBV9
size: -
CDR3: CASSVAGSGLSYEQYF
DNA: TGTGCCAGCAGCGTAGCCGGTAGCGGATTATCCTACGAGCAGTACTTC

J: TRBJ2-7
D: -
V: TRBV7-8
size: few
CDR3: CASSSGQFYEQYF
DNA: TGTGCCAGCAGCAGCGGGCAGTTTTACGAGCAGTACTTC

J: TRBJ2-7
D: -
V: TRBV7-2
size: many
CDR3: CASSLYRGIQEGEQYF
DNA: TGTGCCAGCAGCTTATATAGGGGGATCCAAGAAGGGGAGCAGTACTTC

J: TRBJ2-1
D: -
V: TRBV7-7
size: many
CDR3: CASSPDTYNEQFF
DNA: TGTGCCAGCAGTCCGGACACTTACAATGAGCAGTTCTTC

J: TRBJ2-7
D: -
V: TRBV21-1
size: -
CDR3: CASSKTNSYEQYF
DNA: TGTGCCAGCAGCAAGACAAACTCCTACGAGCAGTACTTC

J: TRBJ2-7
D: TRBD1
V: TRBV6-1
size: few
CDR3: CASSEAWTTGGSYF
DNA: TGTGCCAGCAGTGAAGCGTGGACAACAGGGGGCTCGTACTTC

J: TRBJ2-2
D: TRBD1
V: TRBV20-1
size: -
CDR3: CSAGDSLLTGELFF
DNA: TGCAGTGCTGGGGACAGCCTTTTAACCGGGGAGCTGTTTTTT

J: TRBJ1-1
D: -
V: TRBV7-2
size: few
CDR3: CASSPGWDTEAFF
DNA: TGTGCCAGCAGCCCCGGTTGGGACACTGAAGCTTTCTTT

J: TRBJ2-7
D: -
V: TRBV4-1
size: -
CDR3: CASSQDPGALYEQYF
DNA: TGCGCCAGCAGCCAAGATCCGGGGGCCCTTTACGAGCAGTACTTC

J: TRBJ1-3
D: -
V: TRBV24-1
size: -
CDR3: CATSDNSDGSVNTIYF
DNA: TGTGCCACCAGTGACAATTCTGACGGCTCTGTAAACACCATATATTTT

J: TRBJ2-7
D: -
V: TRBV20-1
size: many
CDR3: CSAWTPETGFSYEQYF
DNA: TGCAGTGCCTGGACCCCCGAGACAGGATTTTCCTACGAGCAGTACTTC

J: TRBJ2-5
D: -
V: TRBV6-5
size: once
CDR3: CASSTGQTQYF
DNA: TGTGCCAGCAGTACGGGACAGACCCAGTACTTC

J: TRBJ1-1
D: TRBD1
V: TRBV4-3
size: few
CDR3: CASSPNRGLGVFLNTEAFF
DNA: TGCGCCAGCAGCCCAAACAGGGGTCTTGGGGTATTCTTGAACACTGAAGCTTTCTTT

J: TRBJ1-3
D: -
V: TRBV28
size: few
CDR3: CASRPVLYAGNTIYF
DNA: TGTGCCAGCCGCCCAGTACTCTACGCTGGAAACACCATATATTTT

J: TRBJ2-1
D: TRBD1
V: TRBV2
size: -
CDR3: CASRWDRAMGGYNEQFF
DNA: TGTGCCAGCAGGTGGGACAGGGCAATGGGGGGCTACAATGAGCAGTTCTTC

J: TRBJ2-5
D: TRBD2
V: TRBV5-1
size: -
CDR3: CASSLSAGVEETQYF
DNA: TGCGCCAGCAGCTTGAGCGCGGGAGTGGAAGAGACCCAGTACTTC

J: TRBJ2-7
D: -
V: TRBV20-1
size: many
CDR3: CSASPGSSYEQYF
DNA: TGCAGTGCTAGTCCCGGGAGCTCCTACGAGCAGTACTTC